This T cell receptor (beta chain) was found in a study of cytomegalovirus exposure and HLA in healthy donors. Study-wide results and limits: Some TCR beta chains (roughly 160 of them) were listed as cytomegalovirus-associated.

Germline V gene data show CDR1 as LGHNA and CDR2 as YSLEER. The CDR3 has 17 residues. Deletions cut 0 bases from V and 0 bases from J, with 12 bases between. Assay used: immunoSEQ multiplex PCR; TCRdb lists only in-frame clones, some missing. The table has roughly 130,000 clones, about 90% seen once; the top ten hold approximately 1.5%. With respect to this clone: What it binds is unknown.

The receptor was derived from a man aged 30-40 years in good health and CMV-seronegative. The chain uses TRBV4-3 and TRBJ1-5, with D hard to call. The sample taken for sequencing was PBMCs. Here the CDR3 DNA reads TGCGCCAGCAGCCAAGATTTTATTCGCGATAGCAATCAGCCCCAGCATTTT. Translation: CASSQDFIRDSNQPQHF.